The source of this T cell receptor (beta chain) is a study of T cells in Graves' hyperthyroidism and ophthalmopathy (dated by TCRdb to the late 2010s). In terms of the full investigation: Peripheral blood samples were taken at the time of initial diagnosis, prior to any treatment. After blood sampling, hyperthyroidism patients were treated with methimazole at a starting dose of 30 mg daily, and ophthalmopathy patients were treated with high-dose intravenous methylprednisolone. The roughly 90 discovery patients were divided at random into training and test sets in a 7:3 ratio. A discovery cohort of about 95 patients, approximately 44 with Graves' ophthalmopathy and approximately 57 with stable Graves' hyperthyroidism, was used to find distinguishing TCR V-J signatures. TCR Vbeta CDR3 sequencing of 120 to 150 peripheral blood samples (43 ophthalmopathy, about 74 hyperthyroidism and roughly 17 progressor patients) is reported in the paper. In addition, the study compared T-cell repertoires in thyroid tissue and in blood from over 5 Graves' hyperthyroidism patients. An independent validation cohort of around 19 hyperthyroidism patients and 17 patients who later progressed to ophthalmopathy tested prospective prediction of ophthalmopathy.

This clonotype was seen many times. Its antigen has not been determined. The sample holds no much larger clone one base away, and base qualities are not on file. General conclusions and limits of the study: Most expanded thyroid clonotypes (frequency above 0.001) were also detected in blood, suggesting blood repertoires may reflect thyroid immune responses. In validation, progression to ophthalmopathy was predicted by the model with nearly 71% sensitivity and under 85% specificity, a median of approximately 6.5 months before onset. Ophthalmopathy was separated from stable hyperthyroidism by a 13 V-J signature model, with approximately 85% sensitivity and 81% to 82% specificity obtained in cross-validation and 80%/75% obtained in testing. Sample size was not statistically predetermined, and blinding of investigators to group allocation was not performed.

Ophthalmopathy patients had moderately to severely active disease, Clinical Activity Score of at least 3, NOSPECS grade of at least 4, and duration under 3 months. Patients with uncontrolled infections, other autoimmune diseases, pregnancy or lactation were excluded. Diagnoses were based on clinical symptoms, serum thyroxine and TRAb, thyroid ultrasound and orbital computed tomography. Ficoll-Paque density gradient centrifugation was used to isolate PBMCs from approximately 10 ml of fresh peripheral blood. Trizol reagent was used to extract total RNA, and RNA quality was then checked on an Agilent 2100 Bioanalyzer. Amplification of TCR beta CDR3 regions was carried out from RNA transcripts. The TCR CDR3 was subjected to a first round of RT-PCR using the HTBI primer set and the Qiagen OneStep RT-PCR kit. Libraries were constructed in a second round of multiplex PCR, after which size selection and purification were performed. Paired-end sequencing of the libraries was performed with 100 bp reads on an Illumina HiSeq2000. The study's own analysis went as follows. SOAPnuke was used to process the raw data, removing reads that contained adapters or uncalled bases, had a mean Phred below 15, or lacked an exact match to the constant primer or identifier. COPE v1.2.5 was used to merge the high-quality paired reads, and each unique nucleotide sequence was defined as a clonotype. MiTCR v1.1 was used to align the clonotypes against IMGT TRBV, TRBD and TRBJ reference segments. Analysis was restricted to V-J combinations with a frequency above 0.0001, which covered about 99% of repertoires. A TCS score was defined as the ratio of F50 (clonal expansion) to E x V (chaos), with BLOSUM62-based TCRdist applied between CDR3 peptides within each V-J. Welch's t-statistics and random forest reduced around 510 V-J features to fewer than 15, which were used in a naive Bayes classifier (R e1071). Starting from the raw public reads, TCRdb applied fastp trimming at Q25, assembled clones with MiXCR and retained in-frame beta chains. Rows are unified per CDR3 protein, each entry keeping the most common DNA and genes. The V and J calls were determined by TCRdb, not by the authors. The sample data list roughly 640,000 distinct CDR3 sequences, and 16% of these were observed just once. Jointly, the top ten make up less than 3.5% of the sample.

Input material: blood. This clonotype originated in a woman aged 40 to 50 with Graves' ophthalmopathy.

CDR3 sequence: CASSRNRAEAFF. The DNA sequence is as follows: TGTGCCAGCAGCCGAAACAGGGCTGAAGCTTTCTTT. The rearrangement joined TRBV11-2 to TRBJ1-1; the D segment could be TRBD1, given 6 matching bases. Inclusive of the bounding cysteine and phenylalanine, the CDR3 is 12 residues long. Only the CDR3 DNA is retained, 36 bases long and in frame from the first base. The junction carries 10 bases between V and J, which are trimmed by 5 bases and 6 bases respectively. The germline V gene sets CDR1 to SGHAT and CDR2 to FQNNGV.